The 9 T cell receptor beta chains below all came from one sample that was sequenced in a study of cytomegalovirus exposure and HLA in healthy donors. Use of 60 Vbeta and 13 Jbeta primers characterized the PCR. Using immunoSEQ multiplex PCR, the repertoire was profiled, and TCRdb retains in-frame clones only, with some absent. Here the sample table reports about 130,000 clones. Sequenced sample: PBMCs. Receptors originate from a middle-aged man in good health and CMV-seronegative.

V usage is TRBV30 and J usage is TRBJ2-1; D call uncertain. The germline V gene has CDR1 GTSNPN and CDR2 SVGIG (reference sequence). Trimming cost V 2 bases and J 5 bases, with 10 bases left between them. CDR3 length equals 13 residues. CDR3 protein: CAWSYGSNNEQFF. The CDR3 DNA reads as TGTGCCTGGAGTTACGGGTCGAACAATGAGCAGTTCTTC.

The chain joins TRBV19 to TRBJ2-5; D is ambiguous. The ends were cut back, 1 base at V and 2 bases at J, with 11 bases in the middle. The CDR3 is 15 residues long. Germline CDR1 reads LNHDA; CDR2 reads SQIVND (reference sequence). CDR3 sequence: CASSIAGTAQETQYF. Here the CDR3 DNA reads TGTGCCAGTAGTATAGCTGGCACAGCACAAGAGACCCAGTACTTC.

The CDR3 coding sequence is TGCGCCAGCAGCCAAGATATCCACACCTACGAGCAGTACTTC. Its protein is CASSQDIHTYEQYF. This chain joins TRBV4-3 and TRBJ2-7, with D unclear. The CDR3 is 14 residues long. Germline V gene sequence: CDR1 LGHNA, CDR2 YSLEER. V lost 0 bases and J lost 2, with 8 bases in between.

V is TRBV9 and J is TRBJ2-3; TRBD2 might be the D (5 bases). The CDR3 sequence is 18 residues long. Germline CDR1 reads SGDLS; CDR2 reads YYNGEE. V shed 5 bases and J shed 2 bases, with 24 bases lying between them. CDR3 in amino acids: CASRDLTHASGSTDTQYF. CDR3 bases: TGTGCCAGCAGGGATCTTACCCACGCCAGCGGTTCCACAGATACGCAGTATTTT. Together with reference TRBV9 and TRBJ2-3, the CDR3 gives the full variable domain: DSGVTQTPKHLITATGQRVTLRCSPRSGDLSVYWYQQSLDQGLQFLIQYYNGEERAKGNILERFSAQQFPDLHSELNLSSLELGDSALYFCASRDLTHASGSTDTQYFGPGTRLTVL.

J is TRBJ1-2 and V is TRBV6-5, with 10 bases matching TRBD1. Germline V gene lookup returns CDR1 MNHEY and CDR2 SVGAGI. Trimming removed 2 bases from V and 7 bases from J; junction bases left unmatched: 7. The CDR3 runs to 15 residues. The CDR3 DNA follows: TGTGCCAGCAGTTACGTCGGGACAGGGGTAACTGGCTACACCTTC. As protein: CASSYVGTGVTGYTF.

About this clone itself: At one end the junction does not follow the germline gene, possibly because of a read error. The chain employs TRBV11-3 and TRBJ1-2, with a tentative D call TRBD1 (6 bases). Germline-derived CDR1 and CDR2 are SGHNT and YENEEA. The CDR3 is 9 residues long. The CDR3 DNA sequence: TGTGCCAGCCCGGAGAACAGGGCCTTC. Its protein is CASPENRAF.

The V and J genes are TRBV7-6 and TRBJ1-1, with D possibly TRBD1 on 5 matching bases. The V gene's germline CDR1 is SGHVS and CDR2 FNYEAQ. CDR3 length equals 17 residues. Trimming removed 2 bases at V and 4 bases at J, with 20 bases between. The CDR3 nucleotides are TGTGCCAGCAGCTTACTCGGGGGGATCGGTGCGGGCACTGAAGCTTTCTTT. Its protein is CASSLLGGIGAGTEAFF.

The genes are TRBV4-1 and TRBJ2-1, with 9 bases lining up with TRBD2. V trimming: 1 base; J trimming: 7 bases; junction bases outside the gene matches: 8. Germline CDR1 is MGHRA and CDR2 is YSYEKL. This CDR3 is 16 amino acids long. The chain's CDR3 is CASSQVGTSRSNEQFF. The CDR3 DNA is TGCGCCAGCAGCCAAGTAGGGACTAGCAGGAGTAATGAGCAGTTCTTC.

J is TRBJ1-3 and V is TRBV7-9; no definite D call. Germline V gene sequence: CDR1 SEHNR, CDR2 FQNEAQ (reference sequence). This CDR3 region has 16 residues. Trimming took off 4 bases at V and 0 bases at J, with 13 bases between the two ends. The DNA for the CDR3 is TGTGCCAGCAGCTACACTGGACTGCTCTCTGGAAACACCATATATTTT. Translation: CASSYTGLLSGNTIYF.